The table lists the clone carrying this T cell receptor (beta chain) with many counts. The antigen is undetermined. Amplification yielded TCR beta CDR3 regions, with RNA transcripts as the source. The primer set for the first-round RT-PCR of the TCR CDR3 was HTBI. TCRdb passed the multiplex PCR reads through MiXCR, listing each CDR3 protein once. The top ten hold approximately 15% of the sample, which has 530,000 or so distinct CDR3 sequences, approximately 17% seen once. The sample is drawn from a study of T cells in Graves' hyperthyroidism and ophthalmopathy. Study results and limitations: Peripheral blood also featured most of the thyroid clonotypes expanded above 0.001.

The sample comprised blood. The source of this sequence is a woman younger than 35 with Graves' ophthalmopathy.

This chain's CDR3 is CASSRLDRDDEQYF. CDR3 nucleotide sequence: TGTGCCAGCAGCCGCTTAGACAGGGACGACGAGCAGTACTTC. The chain uses TRBV6-1 and TRBJ2-7, with 7 bases fitting TRBD1. The V gene's germline CDR1 is MNHNS and CDR2 SASEGT. J lost 5 bases, V lost 6 bases, and 10 bases had no gene match. The CDR3 is 14 residues long.